This T cell receptor beta chain was retrieved from a study of blood T cell repertoires in COVID-19. The germline CDR1 and CDR2 sequences are LNHDA and SQIVND (reference sequence). This CDR3 spans 13 amino acids. V was trimmed by 6 bases and J by 2 bases, leaving 10 bases between them. Produced via immunoSEQ multiplex PCR; TCRdb's table is partial and in-frame only. The sample lists 120,000 or so clones; around 63% were seen once. The sequenced material came from peripheral blood. The receptor comes from a woman in her seventies with acute or convalescent COVID-19. The chain recombines TRBV19 with TRBJ1-1; D gene uncertain. CDR3 protein: CASRDIANTEAFF. As DNA, the CDR3 is TGTGCCAGTAGGGATATAGCAAACACTGAAGCTTTCTTT. Based on the CDR3 plus reference TRBV19 and TRBJ1-1, the full variable domain is DGGITQSPKYLFRKEGQNVTLSCEQNLNHDAMYWYRQDPGQGLRLIYYSQIVNDFQKGDIAEGYSVSREKKESFPLTVTSAQKNPTAFYLCASRDIANTEAFFGQGTRLTVV.